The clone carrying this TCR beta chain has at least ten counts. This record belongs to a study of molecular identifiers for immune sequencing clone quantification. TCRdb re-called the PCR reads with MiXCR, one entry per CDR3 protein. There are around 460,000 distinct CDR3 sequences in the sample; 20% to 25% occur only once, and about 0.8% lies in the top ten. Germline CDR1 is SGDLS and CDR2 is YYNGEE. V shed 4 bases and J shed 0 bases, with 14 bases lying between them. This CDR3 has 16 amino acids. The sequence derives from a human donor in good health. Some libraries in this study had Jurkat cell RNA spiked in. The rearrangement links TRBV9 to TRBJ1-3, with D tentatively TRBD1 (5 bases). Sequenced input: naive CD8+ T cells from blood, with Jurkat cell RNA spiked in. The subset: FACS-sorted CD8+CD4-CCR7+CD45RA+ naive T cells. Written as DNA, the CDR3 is TGTGCCAGCAGCAAAACCCGGGGCCTCTCTGGAAACACCATATATTTT. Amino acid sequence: CASSKTRGLSGNTIYF.